A single sample gave rise to the 23 T cell receptor beta chains below, sequenced in a study of T cells in Graves' hyperthyroidism and ophthalmopathy. Amplified TCR beta CDR3 regions derived from RNA transcripts. The HTBI set primed first-round TCR CDR3 RT-PCR. Each CDR3 protein gets one entry after TCRdb re-called the multiplex PCR reads with MiXCR. In the table there are approximately 370,000 distinct CDR3 sequences, about 18% of which are singletons. Sequenced sample: blood. Receptor source: a young woman with Graves' hyperthyroidism that later progressed to Graves' ophthalmopathy.

The table lists this clonotype with a few counts. The rearrangement links TRBV5-1 to TRBJ2-1; 11 bases fit TRBD2. The junction had 7 bases not matched to a gene; V was cut back by 2 bases and J by 9 bases. CDR1 is SGHRS, CDR2 YFSETQ, per germline. The CDR3 covers 15 residues. CDR3 coding DNA: TGCGCCAGCAGCTTTAAAGGACTAGCGGGTAGTGAGCAGTTCTTC. Protein product: CASSFKGLAGSEQFF.

The chain has TRBV10-3 and TRBJ2-7; 13 bases are shared with TRBD2. CDR3 length: 16 residues. After removal of 3 bases from V and 6 bases from J, the junction contained 8 bases not matched to a gene. Germline CDR1 reads ENHRY; CDR2 reads SYGVKD. The CDR3 region is CAISDPTSGRASEQYF. CDR3 in DNA: TGTGCCATCAGTGACCCAACTAGCGGGAGGGCCTCCGAGCAGTACTTC.

This clonotype was recorded many times. The J gene is TRBJ2-1, the V gene TRBV11-2; 8 bases fit TRBD1. The germline V gene has CDR1 SGHAT and CDR2 FQNNGV. The junction had 13 bases not matched to a gene; V was cut back by 5 bases and J by 1 base. The CDR3 loop spans 18 amino acids. CDR3 in DNA: TGTGCCAGCAGCAAACGATTGACAGGGGTTCGGTCCTACAATGAGCAGTTCTTC. Residues: CASSKRLTGVRSYNEQFF. Full variable domain (rest looked up from reference TRBV11-2 and TRBJ2-1): EAGVAQSPRYKIIEKRQSVAFWCNPISGHATLYWYQQILGQGPKLLIQFQNNGVVDDSQLPKDRFSAERLKGVDSTLKIQPAKLEDSAVYLCASSKRLTGVRSYNEQFFGPGTRLTVL.

This clonotype was seen at least ten times. The V gene is TRBV5-1, the J gene TRBJ2-7; D is unresolved. Germline loops: CDR1 SGHRS, CDR2 YFSETQ. The CDR3 contains 13 residues. The V gene lost 1 base and the J gene lost 4 bases, with 9 bases spanning the gap. The CDR3 bases are TGCGCCAGCAGCTTGACAGTTCAGTACGAGCAGTACTTC. It specifies CASSLTVQYEQYF.

V and J are TRBV6-1 and TRBJ2-3, with 10 positions matching TRBD2. The germline V gene encodes CDR1 MNHNS and CDR2 SASEGT. Germline trimming cut 7 bases from V and 3 bases from J; bases unmatched to any gene: 7. The CDR3 is 15 residues long. The CDR3 loop reads CASIPLAGDTDTQYF. The CDR3, as DNA: TGTGCCAGCATTCCTCTAGCGGGAGATACAGATACGCAGTATTTT.

Remarks on this clonotype: Since a much larger clone is just one base distant, this may be a read error. The conserved phenylalanine or tryptophan is not found at the CDR3 terminus, so this likely reflects a read error. The V and J genes are TRBV27 and TRBJ1-2; TRBD1 matches at 7 bases. The CDR3 spans 13 residues. Germline CDR1 reads MNHEY; CDR2 reads SMNVEV (reference sequence). V lost 4 bases, J lost 4 bases, and 3 bases stayed unmatched. CDR3: CASSSTGSYGYTS. The CDR3 region has the DNA TGTGCCAGCAGTTCGACAGGGAGCTATGGCTACACCTCC.

This chain joins TRBV11-2 and TRBJ2-3; D is possibly TRBD1 or TRBD2 (5 bases each). CDR3 length: 16 amino acids. V was cut by 4 bases and J by 6 bases, with 20 bases left in between. The germline V gene encodes CDR1 SGHAT and CDR2 FQNNGV. CDR3: CASSSTGTTQVDTQYF. CDR3 nucleotides: TGTGCCAGCAGCTCCACCGGGACCACTCAAGTGGATACGCAGTATTTT.

The table lists this clonotype with many counts. CDR3 sequence reads: CASELTGIRDTQYF. The CDR3 region has the DNA TGTGCCAGCGAACTTACAGGGATCCGGGATACGCAGTATTTT. The chain joins TRBV28 to TRBJ2-3; weak D call: TRBD1 (6 bases). The CDR3 extends over 14 amino acids. The germline V gene has CDR1 MDHEN and CDR2 SYDVKM. V lost 8 bases and J lost 6, with 18 bases in between.

This clonotype was counted at least ten times. This chain links TRBV7-2 with TRBJ2-2; D is perhaps TRBD2 (7 bases). The germline CDR1 and CDR2 sequences are SGHTA and FQGNSA. The CDR3 totals 16 residues. V lost 10 bases, J lost 2 bases, and 20 bases lay in between. As DNA, the CDR3 is TGTGCCATACCGTTCCGGGGGGACATAAACACCGGGGAGCTGTTTTTT. As protein: CAIPFRGDINTGELFF.

J is TRBJ2-2 and V is TRBV20-1; tentatively, D is TRBD1 (7 bases). Trimming removed 6 bases at V and 3 bases at J, with 17 bases between. CDR1 and CDR2 (germline): DFQATT, SNEGSKA (reference sequence). The CDR3 spans 15 residues. The CDR3 loop is CSAIGGGQYTGELFF. The CDR3 coding sequence is TGCAGTGCCATAGGAGGGGGCCAGTACACCGGGGAGCTGTTTTTT.

This clonotype came up a few times. The chain uses TRBV5-8 and TRBJ2-3, with D unresolved. Germline V CDR1 and CDR2: SGHTS, YDEGEE. With 0 bases removed from V and 4 bases from J, the gap between germline ends came to 12 bases. This CDR3 comprises 15 residues. This chain's CDR3 is CASSLDPTLADTQYF. CDR3 bases: TGTGCCAGCAGCTTGGACCCAACTTTGGCAGATACGCAGTATTTT.

Concerning this clonotype: This clone may be a read error of a much larger clone one base away. This sequence joins TRBV15 and TRBJ2-7, with D possibly matching TRBD2 (5 bases). CDR3 length: 13 residues. Germline-derived CDR1 and CDR2 are LNHNV and YYDKDF (reference sequence). Trimming took 1 base from V and 4 from J, leaving 8 bases between them. CDR3 region: CATSRVRGYEQYF. CDR3 DNA sequence: TGTGCCACCAGCAGAGTTCGGGGTTACGAGCAGTACTTC.

The gene calls are TRBV20-1 and TRBJ2-3; the match to TRBD2 covers 9 bases. With V trimmed by 6 bases and J by 6 bases, 4 bases remained unmatched. Germline V gives CDR1 DFQATT, CDR2 SNEGSKA (reference sequence). This CDR3 region has 12 residues. Here the CDR3 reads CSAGGGADTQYF. In DNA, the CDR3 is TGCAGTGCCGGCGGGGGGGCGGATACGCAGTATTTT.

This clonotype was detected ten times or more. V and J are TRBV20-1 and TRBJ2-1, with TRBD2 matching 12 bases. Losses at the gene ends were 2 bases for V and 8 bases for J; bases not matched to a gene: 10. This CDR3 region has 16 residues. Germline V gene lookup returns CDR1 DFQATT and CDR2 SNEGSKA (reference sequence). The CDR3 is CSARFVASGRAHEQFF. The CDR3 DNA is TGCAGTGCTAGATTCGTAGCTAGCGGGAGGGCCCATGAGCAGTTCTTC.

Only a few counts were recorded for this clonotype. The chain couples TRBV5-4 to TRBJ1-1; D possibly corresponds to TRBD1 (6 bases). Trimming left V 2 bases short and J 0 bases short, with 11 bases between. Germline CDR1 is SGHNT and CDR2 is YYREEE (reference sequence). CDR3 length: 15 residues. In DNA, the CDR3 is TGTGCCAGCAGCTTCGACACAGGGCTGAACACTGAAGCTTTCTTT. Translating gives CASSFDTGLNTEAFF.

This clonotype was found many times. The chain has TRBV27 and TRBJ1-2; 8 bases align to TRBD1. This CDR3 comprises 15 residues. V trimming: 3 bases; J trimming: 3 bases; junction bases outside the gene matches: 6. The germline V gene encodes CDR1 MNHEY and CDR2 SMNVEV (reference sequence). The chain's CDR3 is CASSFLQGADYGYTF. For the CDR3, the DNA is TGTGCCAGCAGTTTTCTTCAGGGGGCGGACTATGGCTACACCTTC.

This clonotype was counted at least ten times. The chain recombines TRBV9 with TRBJ2-6; D may be TRBD1 or TRBD2 (5 bases each). Germline V gene lookup returns CDR1 SGDLS and CDR2 YYNGEE. This CDR3 has 16 residues. V dropped 0 bases and J dropped 2 bases, with 9 bases sitting between them. The CDR3 spells CASSVAEGTGANVLTF. CDR3 bases: TGTGCCAGCAGCGTAGCTGAGGGGACTGGGGCCAACGTCCTGACTTTC.

This clonotype was seen repeatedly, ten times or more. The chain joins TRBV2 to TRBJ2-7; D is unclear. Per germline, CDR1 SNHLY and CDR2 FYNNEI. This CDR3 is 13 amino acids long. Trimming shortened V by 10 bases and J by 3 bases, and 16 bases separated the two germline ends. The CDR3, as DNA: TGTGCCACCGCAGTCCCCTCCTACTACGAGCAGTACTTC. This translates into CATAVPSYYEQYF.

This clonotype was observed at least ten times. The J gene is TRBJ2-2, the V gene TRBV30; D is possibly TRBD1 or TRBD2 (5 bases each). The V end was cut by 4 bases, the J end by 4 bases, with 13 bases between. There are 14 residues in the CDR3. Germline CDR1 reads GTSNPN; CDR2 reads SVGIG (reference sequence). CDR3: CAWTGRSSTGELFF. CDR3 DNA sequence: TGTGCCTGGACAGGGAGATCGAGCACCGGGGAGCTGTTTTTT.

This clonotype was seen a single time. The chain has TRBV28 and TRBJ2-5; no reliable D call. Germline CDR1 and CDR2: MDHEN and SYDVKM. This CDR3 spans 15 amino acids. V was trimmed by 5 bases and J by 2 bases, leaving 15 bases between them. The CDR3, as DNA: TGTGCCAGCAGTCGGACGACTGAGGAACAAGAGACCCAGTACTTC. Its translation: CASSRTTEEQETQYF. The full variable domain, completed using reference TRBV28 and TRBJ2-5, is DVKVTQSSRYLVKRTGEKVFLECVQDMDHENMFWYRQDPGLGLRLIYFSYDVKMKEKGDIPEGYSVSREKKERFSLILESASTNQTSMYLCASSRTTEEQETQYFGPGTRLLVL.

The V call is TRBV20-1, the J call TRBJ2-3, with D tentatively TRBD1 or TRBD2 (5 bases each). CDR1 and CDR2 (germline): DFQATT, SNEGSKA (reference sequence). The CDR3 has 15 amino acids. Between the trimmed V and J ends, which lost 2 bases and 3 bases, there was a span of 15 bases. CDR3 nucleotides: TGCAGTGCTAGACCGGGGCGAGGAAATACAGATACGCAGTATTTT. It translates to CSARPGRGNTDTQYF.

The sample holds many counts of this clonotype. The V call is TRBV29-1, the J call TRBJ2-1; a weak D match, TRBD2 (5 bases). V lost 3 bases and J lost 1, with 10 bases in between. This CDR3 contains 14 residues. CDR1 SQVTM and CDR2 ANQGSEA come from the germline V gene. CDR3 amino acids: CSVDRGHSYNEQFF. In DNA form, the CDR3 reads TGCAGCGTTGACCGCGGGCATTCCTACAATGAGCAGTTCTTC.

This chain uses TRBV15 with TRBJ2-6, with 7 bases that match TRBD1. This CDR3 comprises 21 residues. Trimming took 1 base from V and 1 from J; bases not matched to a gene: 16. The germline V gene has CDR1 LNHNV and CDR2 YYDKDF (reference sequence). CDR3 nucleotide sequence: TGTGCCACCAGCAGAGTAGTTCTTGGGACAGCGATTTGGTCTGGGGCCAACGTCCTGACTTTC. Translated, it gives CATSRVVLGTAIWSGANVLTF.